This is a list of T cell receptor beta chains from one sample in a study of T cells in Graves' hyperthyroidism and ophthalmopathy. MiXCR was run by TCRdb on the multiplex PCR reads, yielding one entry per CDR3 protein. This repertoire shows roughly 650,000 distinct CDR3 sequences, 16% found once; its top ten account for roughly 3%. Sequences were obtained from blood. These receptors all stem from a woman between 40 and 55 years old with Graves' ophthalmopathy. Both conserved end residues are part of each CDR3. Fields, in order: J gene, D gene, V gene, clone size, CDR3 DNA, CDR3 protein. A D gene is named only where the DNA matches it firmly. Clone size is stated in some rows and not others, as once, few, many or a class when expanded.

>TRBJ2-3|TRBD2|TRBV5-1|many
TGCGCCAGCAGCTTGGGGGCGGGGGGCTTAAGGAACACAGATACGCAGTATTTT
CASSLGAGGLRNTDTQYF
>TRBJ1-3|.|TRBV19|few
TGTGCCACCGCGACAGGACACTCTGGAAACACCATATATTTT
CATATGHSGNTIYF
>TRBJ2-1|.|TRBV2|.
TGTGCCAGCAGTGAGTCTAGCGTCAAGATGGATGAGCAGTTCTTC
CASSESSVKMDEQFF
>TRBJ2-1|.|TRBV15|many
TGTGCCACCAGCAGTACACTGTACAATGAGCAGTTCTTC
CATSSTLYNEQFF
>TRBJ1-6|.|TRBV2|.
TGTGCCAGCAGTTCCGAGGCAGGAAGTTCACCCCTCCACTTT
CASSSEAGSSPLHF
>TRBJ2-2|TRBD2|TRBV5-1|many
TGCGCCAGCAGCTTGGCGCCAAGCGGGGTCACCGGGGAGCTGTTTTTT
CASSLAPSGVTGELFF
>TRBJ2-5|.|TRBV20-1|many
TGCAGTGCTAGAGGATTGGAGACCCAGTACTTC
CSARGLETQYF
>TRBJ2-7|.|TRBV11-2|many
TGTGCCAGCAGCTTAACTAGCAGGTTCGAGCAGTACTTC
CASSLTSRFEQYF
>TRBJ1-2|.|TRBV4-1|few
TGCGCCAGCAGCCAAGAGGAGTTGGACAGAACTCTCGATGGCTACACCTTC
CASSQEELDRTLDGYTF
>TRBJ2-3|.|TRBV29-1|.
TGCAGCGTGCGACAGCTGCTGACAGATACGCAGTATTTT
CSVRQLLTDTQYF
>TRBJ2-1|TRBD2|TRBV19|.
TGTGCCAGTAGTATAGATGGCGTTGGACTAGCGGGAGTCAATGAGCAGTTCTTC
CASSIDGVGLAGVNEQFF
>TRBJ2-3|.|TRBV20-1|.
TGCAGTGTGCCCACCAGCACAGATACGCAGTATTTT
CSVPTSTDTQYF
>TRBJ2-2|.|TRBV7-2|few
TGTGCCAGCAGCTTAGTTATGGGAGGCACCGGGGAGCTGTTTTTT
CASSLVMGGTGELFF
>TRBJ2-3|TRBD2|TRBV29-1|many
TGCAGCGTCACTAGCGGGGGTAGCACAGATACGCAGTATTTT
CSVTSGGSTDTQYF
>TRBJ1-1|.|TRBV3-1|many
TGTGCCAGCAGCCAAGAAGGGGGTTGGGGGGACACTGAAGCTTTCTTT
CASSQEGGWGDTEAFF
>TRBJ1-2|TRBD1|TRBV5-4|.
TGTGCCAGCAGCCTGACCCCTTCAGGGGGCAATGGCTACACCTTC
CASSLTPSGGNGYTF
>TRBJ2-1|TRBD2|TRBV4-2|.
TGTGCCAGCAGCCAACCTTACCTAGCGGATCTCAATGAGCAGTTCTTC
CASSQPYLADLNEQFF
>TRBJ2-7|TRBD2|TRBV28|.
TGTGCCAGCAGTCCTCCTTCTTGGAGCGGGAGTTCCTACGAGCAGTACTTC
CASSPPSWSGSSYEQYF
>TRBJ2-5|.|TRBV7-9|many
TGTGCCAGCAGCTTACGACAGGGAGGGGCACAAGAGACCCAGTACTTC
CASSLRQGGAQETQYF
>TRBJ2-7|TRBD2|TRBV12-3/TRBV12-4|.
TGTGCCAGCGGTAAAGTAGTAGCGGGACTAATGGGCTCCTACGAGCAGTACTTC
CASGKVVAGLMGSYEQYF
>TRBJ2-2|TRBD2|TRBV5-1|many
TGCGCCAGCAGCTTGTATGCGGGAGGATCAGAGGAGCTGTTTTTT
CASSLYAGGSEELFF
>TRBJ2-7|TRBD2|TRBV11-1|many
TGTGCCAGCAGCTTATCTCCCCCGCGGGAGGCGGTGTACGAGCAGTACTTC
CASSLSPPREAVYEQYF
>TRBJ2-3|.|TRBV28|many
TGTGCCAGCAGTCCTCAGGGTTATCAGTCGGGAGATACGCAGTATTTT
CASSPQGYQSGDTQYF
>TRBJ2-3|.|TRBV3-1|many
TGTGCCAGCAGCCAAGTTGGAGGGTACGCAGATACGCAGTATTTT
CASSQVGGYADTQYF
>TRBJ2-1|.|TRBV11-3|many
TGTGCCAGCAGCTTTACCTTGAACAATGAGCAGTTCTTC
CASSFTLNNEQFF